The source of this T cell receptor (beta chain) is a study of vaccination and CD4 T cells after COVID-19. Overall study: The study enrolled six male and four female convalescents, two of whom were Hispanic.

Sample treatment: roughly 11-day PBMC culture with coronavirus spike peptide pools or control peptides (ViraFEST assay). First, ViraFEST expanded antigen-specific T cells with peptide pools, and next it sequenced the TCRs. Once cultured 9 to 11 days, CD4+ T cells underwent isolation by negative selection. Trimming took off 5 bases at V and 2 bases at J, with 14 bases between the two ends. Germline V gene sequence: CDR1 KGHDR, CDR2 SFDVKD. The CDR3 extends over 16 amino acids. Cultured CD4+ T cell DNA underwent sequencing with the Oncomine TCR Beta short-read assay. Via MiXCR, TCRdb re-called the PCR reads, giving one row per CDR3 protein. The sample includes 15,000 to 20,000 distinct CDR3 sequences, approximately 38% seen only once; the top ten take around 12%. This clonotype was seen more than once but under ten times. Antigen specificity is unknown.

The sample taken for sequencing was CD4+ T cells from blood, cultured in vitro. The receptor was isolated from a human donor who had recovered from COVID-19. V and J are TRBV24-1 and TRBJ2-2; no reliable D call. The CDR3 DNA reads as TGTGCCACCAGTGTTGGTGGCCAAAGTAACACCGGGGAGCTGTTTTTT. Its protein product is CATSVGGQSNTGELFF.